This T cell receptor (beta chain) was documented in a study of glioma-infiltrating T cells after dendritic cell vaccination. Germline assignment: CDR1 SEHNR and CDR2 FQNEAQ (reference sequence). V dropped 3 bases and J dropped 8 bases, with 11 bases sitting between them. This CDR3 has 13 residues. Sequencing used immunoSEQ multiplex PCR; TCRdb keeps in-frame clones, though not all of them. This sample has about 82,000 clones; around nine tenths occur once, and the top ten carry 3.2%. This sequence joins TRBV7-9 and TRBJ1-5; D is undetermined. The sequence derives from a human donor with glioblastoma. The sequences come from blood, collected before dendritic cell vaccination. CDR3 sequence (DNA): TGTGCCAGCAGCTTTTCTCAGGATGAGCCCCAGCATTTT. It is translated as CASSFSQDEPQHF. Full variable domain (outside the CDR3, taken from reference TRBV7-9 and TRBJ1-5): DTGVSQNPRHKITKRGQNVTFRCDPISEHNRLYWYRQTLGQGPEFLTYFQNEAQLEKSRLLSDRFSAERPKGSFSTLEIQRTEQGDSAMYLCASSFSQDEPQHFGDGTRLSIL.